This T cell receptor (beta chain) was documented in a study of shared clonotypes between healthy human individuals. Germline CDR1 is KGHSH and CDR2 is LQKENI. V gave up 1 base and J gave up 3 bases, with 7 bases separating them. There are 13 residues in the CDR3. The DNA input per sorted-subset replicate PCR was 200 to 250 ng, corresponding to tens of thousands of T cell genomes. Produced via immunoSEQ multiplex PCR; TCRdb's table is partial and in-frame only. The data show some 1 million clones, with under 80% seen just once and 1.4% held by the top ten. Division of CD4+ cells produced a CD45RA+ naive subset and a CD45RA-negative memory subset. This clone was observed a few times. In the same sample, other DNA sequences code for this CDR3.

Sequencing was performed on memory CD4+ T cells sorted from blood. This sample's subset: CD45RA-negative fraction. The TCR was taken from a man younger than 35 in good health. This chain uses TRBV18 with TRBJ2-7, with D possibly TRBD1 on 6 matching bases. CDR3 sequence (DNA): TGTGCCAGCTCACCACAGACAGGCTACGAGCAGTACTTC. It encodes CASSPQTGYEQYF. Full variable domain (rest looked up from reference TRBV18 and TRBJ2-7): NAGVMQNPRHLVRRRGQEARLRCSPMKGHSHVYWYRQLPEEGLKFMVYLQKENIIDESGMPKERFSAEFPKEGPSILRIQQVVRGDSAAYFCASSPQTGYEQYFGPGTRLTVT.